The text below deals with one TCR beta chain. Original data processing: How many nucleated cells were present was estimated from reference gene primer amplification. Some clones are missing from TCRdb's copy, which holds only in-frame ones; the method was immunoSEQ multiplex PCR. The V and J calls and the clone size are those of that table, but D and trimming were determined from the DNA. The sample yields 380,000 or so clones, around 90% seen once. These data originate in a study of blood T cell repertoires in COVID-19. Across the study: COVID-19 samples from acute and convalescent phases originated in the United States, Italy and Spain. Sample material is recorded as cDNA or gDNA derived from T cells, B-cell-depleted T cells, or PBMCs.

This CDR3 contains 17 residues. V was pared by 2 bases and J by 2 bases, with 6 bases of the junction left unmatched. Germline V gene lookup returns CDR1 SGHTA and CDR2 FQGTGA. This receptor was obtained from a man aged 40-49 years with acute or convalescent COVID-19. The chain has TRBV7-3 and TRBJ2-3, with 11 bases aligning to TRBD2. The sample comprised peripheral blood. As DNA, the CDR3 is TGTGCCAGCAGCTTATTTATTAGCGGGGGGGCCACAGATACGCAGTATTTT. The encoded protein is CASSLFISGGATDTQYF.